This T cell receptor (beta chain) was retrieved from a study of T-cell reconstitution after alpha-beta-depleted transplantation in children (dated by TCRdb to the mid-2010s). Background on the whole study: The study quantitatively tracked T-cell immune reconstitution after TCRalphabeta/CD19-depleted allogeneic hematopoietic cell transplantation in children using TCR repertoire profiling. The paper's findings and limits, for the study overall: In some patients, the high TCRbeta diversity seen at day 60 was put down to recipient T cells and intrathymic progenitors that had survived conditioning. Over subsequent months, a decline in hyperexpanded clone frequencies was noted, and after one year, T-cell counts and TCRbeta diversity were mostly ascribed to newly produced T cells. Apparently early alphabetaT-cell count recovery about two months after transplant reportedly relied on only several hundred rapidly expanded clones derived from non-depleted graft cells.

This clonotype was found many times. It lacks a known antigen. No quality values exist for individual bases; no much larger clone is one base distant. Preparation of the library involved PCR. Sequencing was carried out with an Illumina HiSeq 2500. Molecular barcoding was employed in the preparation of TCR libraries, with unique molecular identifiers being used to normalize TCRbeta repertoire quantification. The public reads were run again by TCRdb, first through fastp at Q25 and then through MiXCR, and only productive beta chains were kept. Each CDR3 protein gets just one entry, which takes the most common genes and DNA from the rows behind it. Within this sample are approximately 650,000 distinct CDR3 sequences, with 10% to 15% of them counted one time only. 0.79% of the sample rests with the top ten. Per the publication, the treatment or condition label means: allogeneic hematopoietic cell transplantation with graft depleted of TCRalphabeta T cells and CD19 B cells. The transplant recipients were children given TCRalphabeta/CD19-depleted allogeneic hematopoietic cell grafts.

CDR1 and CDR2 (ENHRY, SYGVKD) derive from the germline V gene. The cysteine opens and the phenylalanine closes a CDR3 of 16 amino acids. Only CDR3 DNA remains: 48 bases, in frame from the first base. The junction carries 25 bases between V and J, which are trimmed by 11 bases and 5 bases respectively. The sample in question was PBMCs, obtained before TCRalphabeta/CD19-depleted stem cell transplant. The TCR was taken from a girl aged 2 to 10 with congenital amegakaryocytic thrombocytopenia, due to receive a stem cell transplant. The V gene is TRBV10-3 and the J gene is TRBJ1-5, and perhaps TRBD1 as D gene, on 5 matching bases. The CDR3 region: CAETGRDNEGDQPQHF. Read as DNA, the sequence is TGTGCCGAAACGGGCCGAGATAACGAAGGGGATCAGCCCCAGCATTTT.